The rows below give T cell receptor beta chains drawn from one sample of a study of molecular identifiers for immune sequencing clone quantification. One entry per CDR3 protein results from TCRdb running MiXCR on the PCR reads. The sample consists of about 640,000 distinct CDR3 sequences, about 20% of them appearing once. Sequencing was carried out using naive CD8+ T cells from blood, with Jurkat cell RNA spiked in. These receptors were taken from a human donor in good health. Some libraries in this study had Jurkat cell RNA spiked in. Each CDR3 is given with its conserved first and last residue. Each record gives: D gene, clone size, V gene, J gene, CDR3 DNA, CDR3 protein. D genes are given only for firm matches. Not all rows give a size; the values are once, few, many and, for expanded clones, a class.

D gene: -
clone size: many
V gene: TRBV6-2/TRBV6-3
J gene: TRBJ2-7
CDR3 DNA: TGTGCCAGCGACACGACTGAAGGTGGCCCCTACGAGCAGTACTTC
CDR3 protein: CASDTTEGGPYEQYF

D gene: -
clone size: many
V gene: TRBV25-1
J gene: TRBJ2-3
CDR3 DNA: TGTGCCAGCAGTGAATGGAGGCAGAAGGGGGGCACAGATACGCAGTATTTT
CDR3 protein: CASSEWRQKGGTDTQYF

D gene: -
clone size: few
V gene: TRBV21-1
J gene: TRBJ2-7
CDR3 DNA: TGTGCCAGCAGCAAAGCGATCTTAGAGGACAGGGCGACCTACGAGCAGTACTTC
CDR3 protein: CASSKAILEDRATYEQYF

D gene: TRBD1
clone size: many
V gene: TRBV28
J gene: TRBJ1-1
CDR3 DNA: TGTGCCAGCAGTCCGCGGACAGGGGTGACTGAAGCTTTCTTT
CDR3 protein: CASSPRTGVTEAFF

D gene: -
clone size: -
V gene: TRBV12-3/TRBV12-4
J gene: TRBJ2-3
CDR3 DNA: TGTACCTCAAGAGTGGGGGAAGGCACAGATACGCAGTATTTT
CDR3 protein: CTSRVGEGTDTQYF

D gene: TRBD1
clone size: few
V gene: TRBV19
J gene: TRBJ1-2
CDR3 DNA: TGTGCCAGTAGTACCCATGTCGGGACAGCCAACTATGGCTACACCTTC
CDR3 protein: CASSTHVGTANYGYTF

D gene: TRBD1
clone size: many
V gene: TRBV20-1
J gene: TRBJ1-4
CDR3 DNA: TGCAGTGCTAGTCTGACAGGGGGCACGACTAATGAAAAACTGTTTTTT
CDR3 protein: CSASLTGGTTNEKLFF

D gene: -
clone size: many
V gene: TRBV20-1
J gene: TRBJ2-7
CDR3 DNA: TGCAGTGCCAGGCCCCTAGCCGTCTCCTGGGAGCAGTACTTC
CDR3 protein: CSARPLAVSWEQYF

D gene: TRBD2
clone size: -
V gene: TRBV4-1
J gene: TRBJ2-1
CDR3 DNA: TGCGCCAGCAGCCAAGTTCGGACTAGCGGGCAATACAATGAGCAGTTCTTC
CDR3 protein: CASSQVRTSGQYNEQFF

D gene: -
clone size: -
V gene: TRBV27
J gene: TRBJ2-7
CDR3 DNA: TGTGCCAGCAGTTCCAGTAACCGGCTCTCCTACGAGCAGTACTTC
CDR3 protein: CASSSSNRLSYEQYF

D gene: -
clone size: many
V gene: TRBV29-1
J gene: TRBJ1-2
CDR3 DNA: TGCAGCGTTAGGACAGCCACTAACTATGGCTACACCTTC
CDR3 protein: CSVRTATNYGYTF

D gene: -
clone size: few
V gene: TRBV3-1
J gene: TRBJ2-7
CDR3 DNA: TGTGCCAGCAGCCAAGTCGGTCTAGACTACGAGCAGTACTTC
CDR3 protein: CASSQVGLDYEQYF

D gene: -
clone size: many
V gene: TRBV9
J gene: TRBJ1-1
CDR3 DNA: TGTGCCAGCAGCGTAGAGGCGGGTCACACTGAAGCTTTCTTT
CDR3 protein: CASSVEAGHTEAFF

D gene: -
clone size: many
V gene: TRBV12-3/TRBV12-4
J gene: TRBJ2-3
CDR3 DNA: TGTGCCAGCAGTTTTAGGGATCCAGATACGCAGTATTTT
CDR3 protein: CASSFRDPDTQYF

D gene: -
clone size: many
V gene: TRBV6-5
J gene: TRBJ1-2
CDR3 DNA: TGTGCCAGCAGTCTAGGCACTTACTATGGCTACACCTTC
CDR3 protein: CASSLGTYYGYTF

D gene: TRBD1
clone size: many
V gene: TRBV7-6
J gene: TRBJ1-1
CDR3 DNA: TGTGCCAGCAGCTTACCAGGGACAGGGAACACTGAAGCTTTCTTT
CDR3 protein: CASSLPGTGNTEAFF

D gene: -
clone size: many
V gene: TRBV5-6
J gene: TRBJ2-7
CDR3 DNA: TGTGCCAGCAGCTTGGTAACGGTTTTTCCGGGCGAGCAGTACTTC
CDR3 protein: CASSLVTVFPGEQYF

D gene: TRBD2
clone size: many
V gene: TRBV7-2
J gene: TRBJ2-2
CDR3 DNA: TGTGCCAGCAGCTTACTAGCGGGAGGGCGCACCGGGGAGCTGTTTTTT
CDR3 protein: CASSLLAGGRTGELFF

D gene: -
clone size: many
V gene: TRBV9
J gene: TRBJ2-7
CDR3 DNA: TGTGCCAGCAGCGTAGCGGCCCTCGGAACCTACGAGCAGTACTTC
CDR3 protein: CASSVAALGTYEQYF

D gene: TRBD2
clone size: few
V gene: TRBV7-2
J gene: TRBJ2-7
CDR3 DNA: TGTGCCAGCAGCCCTGGGACTAGCGGGATGTACGAGCAGTACTTC
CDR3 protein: CASSPGTSGMYEQYF

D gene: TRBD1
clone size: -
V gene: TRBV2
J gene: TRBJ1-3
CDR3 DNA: TGTGCCAGCAGTGAAGCAGGGACAGGAGGAAACACCATATATTTT
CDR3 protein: CASSEAGTGGNTIYF

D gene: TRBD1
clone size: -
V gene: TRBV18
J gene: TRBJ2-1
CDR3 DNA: TGTGCCAGCTCACATGACCGGGACAGGGTTTTCTACAATGAGCAGTTCTTC
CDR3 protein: CASSHDRDRVFYNEQFF

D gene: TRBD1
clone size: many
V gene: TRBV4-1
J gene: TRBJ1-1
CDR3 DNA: TGCGCCAGCAGCCACGCACAGGGGAGTGAAGCTTTCTTT
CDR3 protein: CASSHAQGSEAFF

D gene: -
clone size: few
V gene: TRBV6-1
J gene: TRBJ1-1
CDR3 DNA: TGTGCCAGCAGTGAGGGGGAAGCTTTCTTT
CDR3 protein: CASSEGEAFF

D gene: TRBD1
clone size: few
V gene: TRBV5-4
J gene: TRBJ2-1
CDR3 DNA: TGTGCCAGCAGCTTGGGGACAGGGGGTTTTGAGCAGTTCTTC
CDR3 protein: CASSLGTGGFEQFF

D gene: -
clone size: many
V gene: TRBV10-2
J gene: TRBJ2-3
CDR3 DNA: TGCGCCTCTAGCCCAGTACTGGCCCCAGATACGCAGTATTTT
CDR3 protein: CASSPVLAPDTQYF

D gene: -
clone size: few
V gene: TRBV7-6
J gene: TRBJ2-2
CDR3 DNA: TGTGCCAGCAGCGAGACATCGAACACCGGGGAGCTGTTTTTT
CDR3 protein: CASSETSNTGELFF

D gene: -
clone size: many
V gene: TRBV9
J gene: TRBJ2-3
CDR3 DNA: TGTGCCAGCAGCATGTTGGAGCGCTCTAGCACAGATACGCAGTATTTT
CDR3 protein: CASSMLERSSTDTQYF

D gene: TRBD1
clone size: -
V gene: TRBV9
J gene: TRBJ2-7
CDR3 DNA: TGTGCCAGCAGCGGGGGGACAGGGCTTGGGGAGCAGTACTTC
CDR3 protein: CASSGGTGLGEQYF